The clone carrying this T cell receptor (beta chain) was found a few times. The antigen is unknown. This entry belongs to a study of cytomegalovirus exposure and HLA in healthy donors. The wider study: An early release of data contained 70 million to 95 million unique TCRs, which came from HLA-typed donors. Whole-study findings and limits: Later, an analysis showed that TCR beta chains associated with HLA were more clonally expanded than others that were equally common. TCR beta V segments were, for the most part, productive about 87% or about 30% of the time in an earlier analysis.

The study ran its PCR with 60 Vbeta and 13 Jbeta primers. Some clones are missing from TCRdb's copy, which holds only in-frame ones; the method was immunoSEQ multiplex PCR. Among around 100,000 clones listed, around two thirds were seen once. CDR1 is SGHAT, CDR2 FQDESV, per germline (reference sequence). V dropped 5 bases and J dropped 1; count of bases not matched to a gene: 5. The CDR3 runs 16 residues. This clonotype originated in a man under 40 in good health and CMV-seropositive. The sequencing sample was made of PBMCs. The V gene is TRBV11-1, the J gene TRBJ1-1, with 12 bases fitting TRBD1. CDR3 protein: CASSDGTGGQNTEAFF. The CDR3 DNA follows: TGTGCCAGCAGCGACGGGACAGGGGGCCAGAACACTGAAGCTTTCTTT. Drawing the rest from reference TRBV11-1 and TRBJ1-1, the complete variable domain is EAEVAQSPRYKITEKSQAVAFWCDPISGHATLYWYRQILGQGPELLVQFQDESVVDDSQLPKDRFSAERLKGVDSTLKIQPAELGDSAMYLCASSDGTGGQNTEAFFGQGTRLTVV.